Listed below are T cell receptor beta chains from one sample, sequenced in a study of T cells after yellow fever vaccination. TCRdb ran MiXCR on the 5' RACE reads and lists one entry per CDR3 protein. Of 300,000 to 400,000 distinct CDR3 sequences in the sample, around 13% were seen once. The sequencing used CD4+ T cells sorted from PBMCs, collected 15 days after the yellow fever booster vaccination. All receptors come from a man between 18 and 35 years old who received the YFV17D yellow fever vaccine. The CDR3 runs from the conserved cysteine through the conserved F or W. A D gene is named only where the DNA matches it firmly. Some rows mark clone size as missing; the rest say once, few, many or name a class of expanded clone.

j_call: TRBJ1-2
clone_size: .
v_call: TRBV19
d_call: .
cdr3_nt: TGTGCCAGTAAGGGTGAAGCTAACTATGGCTACACCTTC
cdr3_aa: CASKGEANYGYTF

j_call: TRBJ2-4
clone_size: .
v_call: TRBV6-4
d_call: .
cdr3_nt: TGTGCCAGCACCTCACCGGGACTCCTAGCCAAAAACATTCAGTACTTC
cdr3_aa: CASTSPGLLAKNIQYF

j_call: TRBJ2-3
clone_size: few
v_call: TRBV6-5
d_call: .
cdr3_nt: TGTGCCAGCAGTCGCACCCCTGGCGGGGAAAGTGGAGATACGCAGTATTTT
cdr3_aa: CASSRTPGGESGDTQYF

j_call: TRBJ1-1
clone_size: few
v_call: TRBV5-1
d_call: .
cdr3_nt: TGCGCCAGCAGCTCTGACAGGCGGAACACTGAAGCTTTCTTT
cdr3_aa: CASSSDRRNTEAFF

j_call: TRBJ2-1
clone_size: many
v_call: TRBV15
d_call: .
cdr3_nt: TGTGCCACCAGCAGAGTTGGTGAGCAGTTCTTC
cdr3_aa: CATSRVGEQFF

j_call: TRBJ1-1
clone_size: few
v_call: TRBV20-1
d_call: .
cdr3_nt: TGCAGTGCCAAAGAAGCCGAGAATGAGGCTTTCTTT
cdr3_aa: CSAKEAENEAFF

j_call: TRBJ1-3
clone_size: few
v_call: TRBV18
d_call: .
cdr3_nt: TGTGCCAGCTCACCACCAGGAGGGGGAACTGGAAACACCATATATTTT
cdr3_aa: CASSPPGGGTGNTIYF

j_call: TRBJ2-5
clone_size: .
v_call: TRBV4-3
d_call: .
cdr3_nt: TGCGCCAGCAGCCAATCACAGGGTTACCAAGAGACCCAGTACTTC
cdr3_aa: CASSQSQGYQETQYF

j_call: TRBJ2-3
clone_size: few
v_call: TRBV20-1
d_call: .
cdr3_nt: TGCAGTGCTAGATCCAGGGTGGGCACAGATACGCAGTATTTT
cdr3_aa: CSARSRVGTDTQYF

j_call: TRBJ2-7
clone_size: .
v_call: TRBV5-1
d_call: TRBD1
cdr3_nt: TGCGCCAGCAAAAACCAGGGGGCGATCTACGAGCAGTACTTC
cdr3_aa: CASKNQGAIYEQYF

j_call: TRBJ1-2
clone_size: few
v_call: TRBV30
d_call: TRBD1
cdr3_nt: TGTGCCTGGAGTCCAGGGGGCCCCCTCAACTATGGCTACACCTTC
cdr3_aa: CAWSPGGPLNYGYTF

j_call: TRBJ2-3
clone_size: few
v_call: TRBV4-3
d_call: .
cdr3_nt: TGCGCCAGCAGCCAAGAGTGGGGGGATACGCAGTATTTT
cdr3_aa: CASSQEWGDTQYF

j_call: TRBJ1-1
clone_size: .
v_call: TRBV11-3
d_call: .
cdr3_nt: TGTGCCAGCAGCTTTGATGGGGGCACTGAAGCTTTCTTT
cdr3_aa: CASSFDGGTEAFF

j_call: TRBJ1-1
clone_size: few
v_call: TRBV6-5
d_call: .
cdr3_nt: TGTGCCAGCTTCAAACAGGGACGTGGGAACACTGAAGCTTTCTTT
cdr3_aa: CASFKQGRGNTEAFF

j_call: TRBJ1-1
clone_size: few
v_call: TRBV6-5
d_call: TRBD1
cdr3_nt: TGTGCCAGCAGTCGAACCGGGACAGCAACAGAAGCTTTCTTT
cdr3_aa: CASSRTGTATEAFF

j_call: TRBJ1-2
clone_size: .
v_call: TRBV7-9
d_call: .
cdr3_nt: TGTGCCAGCAGCCCCCGGTCTTCGGGCTACACCTTC
cdr3_aa: CASSPRSSGYTF

j_call: TRBJ1-4
clone_size: few
v_call: TRBV7-9
d_call: .
cdr3_nt: TGTGCCAGCAGCTCACAGGGAGGGGATGAAAAACTGTTTTTT
cdr3_aa: CASSSQGGDEKLFF

j_call: TRBJ2-5
clone_size: .
v_call: TRBV29-1
d_call: TRBD1
cdr3_nt: TGCAGCGTCTGGAGCCGACAGGGGGCGCGGGAGACCCAGTACTTC
cdr3_aa: CSVWSRQGARETQYF

j_call: TRBJ2-1
clone_size: .
v_call: TRBV6-5
d_call: .
cdr3_nt: TGTGCCAGCACCAGGAGCCTATACAATGAGCAGTTCTTC
cdr3_aa: CASTRSLYNEQFF

j_call: TRBJ2-1
clone_size: .
v_call: TRBV7-9
d_call: .
cdr3_nt: TGTGCCAGCAGCCGCCCACGGGATGAGCAGTTCTTC
cdr3_aa: CASSRPRDEQFF

j_call: TRBJ1-1
clone_size: .
v_call: TRBV5-1
d_call: TRBD1
cdr3_nt: TGCGCCAGCAGCCTACAGGACAGGGAAGCTTTCTTT
cdr3_aa: CASSLQDREAFF

j_call: TRBJ2-1
clone_size: once
v_call: TRBV18
d_call: TRBD1
cdr3_nt: TGTGCCAGCTCACCAGGTGACAGGGGGCCCCTTGGGAGCAATGAGCAGTTCTTC
cdr3_aa: CASSPGDRGPLGSNEQFF

j_call: TRBJ1-2
clone_size: .
v_call: TRBV6-5
d_call: .
cdr3_nt: TGTGCCAGCAGTGGACAGCCTGCTAACTATGGCTACACCTTC
cdr3_aa: CASSGQPANYGYTF

j_call: TRBJ2-5
clone_size: few
v_call: TRBV21-1
d_call: .
cdr3_nt: TGTGCCAGCAACAGAGGACAGGGCCAGACCCAGTACTTC
cdr3_aa: CASNRGQGQTQYF

j_call: TRBJ2-3
clone_size: .
v_call: TRBV5-4
d_call: .
cdr3_nt: TGTGCCAGCAGCTTCGGGCAGGGAAGAGATACGCAGTATTTT
cdr3_aa: CASSFGQGRDTQYF

j_call: TRBJ2-5
clone_size: few
v_call: TRBV10-3
d_call: .
cdr3_nt: TGTGCCATCAGTGAAAGGCAGGGAGAGACCCAGTACTTC
cdr3_aa: CAISERQGETQYF

j_call: TRBJ1-3
clone_size: .
v_call: TRBV12-3/TRBV12-4
d_call: .
cdr3_nt: TGTGCCAGCAGCGCCCGTGGGGGAAACACCATATATTTT
cdr3_aa: CASSARGGNTIYF

j_call: TRBJ1-2
clone_size: few
v_call: TRBV4-2
d_call: .
cdr3_nt: TGTGCCAGCAGCCAAGATGACTATGGCTACACCTTC
cdr3_aa: CASSQDDYGYTF

j_call: TRBJ1-2
clone_size: .
v_call: TRBV2
d_call: .
cdr3_nt: TGTGCCAGCAGTGGGGGTAGAAGGGGCTACACCTTC
cdr3_aa: CASSGGRRGYTF

j_call: TRBJ2-4
clone_size: few
v_call: TRBV11-2
d_call: TRBD1
cdr3_nt: TGTGCCAGCAGCTCATACAAGGGACAGGGGAGCGCCAAAAACATTCAGTACTTC
cdr3_aa: CASSSYKGQGSAKNIQYF

j_call: TRBJ1-3
clone_size: .
v_call: TRBV7-9
d_call: TRBD1
cdr3_nt: TGTGCCAGCAGCTCGTCAGGGGGTCCCTCTGGAAACACCATATATTTT
cdr3_aa: CASSSSGGPSGNTIYF

j_call: TRBJ2-3
clone_size: .
v_call: TRBV29-1
d_call: .
cdr3_nt: TGCAGCGTGAGCGCAGGAGCAGACACAGATACGCAGTATTTT
cdr3_aa: CSVSAGADTDTQYF

j_call: TRBJ1-3
clone_size: few
v_call: TRBV3-1
d_call: TRBD1
cdr3_nt: TGTGCCAGCAGCCCCGGGAGGCGGACAGGGGACTCTGGAAACACCATATATTTT
cdr3_aa: CASSPGRRTGDSGNTIYF

j_call: TRBJ1-2
clone_size: .
v_call: TRBV3-1
d_call: .
cdr3_nt: TGTGCCAGCAGCCCGGACAATAACTATGGCTACACCTTC
cdr3_aa: CASSPDNNYGYTF

j_call: TRBJ1-4
clone_size: .
v_call: TRBV7-9
d_call: .
cdr3_nt: TGTGCCAGCAGCCTAACAGGGTTGGGTGAAAAACTGTTTTTT
cdr3_aa: CASSLTGLGEKLFF

j_call: TRBJ1-6
clone_size: .
v_call: TRBV6-6
d_call: .
cdr3_nt: TGTGCCAGCCATCCGCTACAGGGACAAAATTCACCCCTCCACTTT
cdr3_aa: CASHPLQGQNSPLHF

j_call: TRBJ1-4
clone_size: few
v_call: TRBV5-1
d_call: .
cdr3_nt: TGCGCCAGCAGCTTGGAAGGACAGCTACTGTTTTTT
cdr3_aa: CASSLEGQLLFF

j_call: TRBJ2-5
clone_size: .
v_call: TRBV4-3
d_call: .
cdr3_nt: TGCGCCAGCAGCCAAGGTCACTCGGGGATCCAAGAGACCCAGTACTTC
cdr3_aa: CASSQGHSGIQETQYF

j_call: TRBJ2-5
clone_size: few
v_call: TRBV3-1
d_call: TRBD1
cdr3_nt: TGTGCCAGCAGCCTTAAGGGGACAGGGGAAGAGACCCAGTACTTC
cdr3_aa: CASSLKGTGEETQYF

j_call: TRBJ2-1
clone_size: few
v_call: TRBV7-9
d_call: TRBD1
cdr3_nt: TGTGCCAGCAGTTTCCGACAGGGAAGGGCCTACAATGAGCAGTTCTTC
cdr3_aa: CASSFRQGRAYNEQFF

j_call: TRBJ2-3
clone_size: many
v_call: TRBV7-2
d_call: .
cdr3_nt: TGTGCCAGCAGCGTGGATGGCGGCACAGATACGCAGTATTTT
cdr3_aa: CASSVDGGTDTQYF

j_call: TRBJ2-3
clone_size: few
v_call: TRBV5-1
d_call: TRBD2
cdr3_nt: TGCGCCAGCAGACCAGCGGGGGTTAGCACAGATACGCAGTATTTT
cdr3_aa: CASRPAGVSTDTQYF

j_call: TRBJ2-3
clone_size: .
v_call: TRBV7-3
d_call: .
cdr3_nt: TGTGCCAGCAGCGCCGGTCGGGGGGCTAGCACAGATACGCAGTATTTT
cdr3_aa: CASSAGRGASTDTQYF

j_call: TRBJ2-2
clone_size: .
v_call: TRBV21-1
d_call: .
cdr3_nt: TGTGCCAGCAGCAAAGCCGGGGGACCTTGGGAGCTGTTTTTT
cdr3_aa: CASSKAGGPWELFF

j_call: TRBJ1-1
clone_size: .
v_call: TRBV11-2
d_call: .
cdr3_nt: TGTGCCAGCTCCAACTACGGTGAAGCTTTCTTT
cdr3_aa: CASSNYGEAFF

j_call: TRBJ2-2
clone_size: few
v_call: TRBV6-1
d_call: TRBD2
cdr3_nt: TGTGCCAGCAGTGTGGGGGGGGGATTCCCCGGGGAGCTGTTTTTT
cdr3_aa: CASSVGGGFPGELFF

j_call: TRBJ2-1
clone_size: .
v_call: TRBV7-2
d_call: .
cdr3_nt: TGTGCCAGCAGCTTGTACTCGCGGCGAAACCTATACAATGAGCAGTTCTTC
cdr3_aa: CASSLYSRRNLYNEQFF

j_call: TRBJ2-6
clone_size: few
v_call: TRBV11-2
d_call: TRBD1
cdr3_nt: TGTGCCAGCAGCTTAGGGGCAGGGGGCCCCTCTGGGGCCAACGTCCTGACTTTC
cdr3_aa: CASSLGAGGPSGANVLTF

j_call: TRBJ2-5
clone_size: few
v_call: TRBV7-9
d_call: .
cdr3_nt: TGTGCCAGCAGTCGAAAGACTAGGGGAGAGACCCAGTACTTC
cdr3_aa: CASSRKTRGETQYF

j_call: TRBJ2-5
clone_size: .
v_call: TRBV5-8
d_call: TRBD2
cdr3_nt: TGTGCCAGCAGTTCCCCTAGCGGAGAAGAGACCCAGTACTTC
cdr3_aa: CASSSPSGEETQYF

j_call: TRBJ2-1
clone_size: .
v_call: TRBV11-2
d_call: .
cdr3_nt: TGTGCCAGCAGCTTAGTTCAGGGTGAGCAGTTCTTC
cdr3_aa: CASSLVQGEQFF

j_call: TRBJ2-5
clone_size: few
v_call: TRBV12-3/TRBV12-4
d_call: .
cdr3_nt: TGTGCCAGCAGTTTATCCGGGGACCCACGTGCGGAGACCCAGTACTTC
cdr3_aa: CASSLSGDPRAETQYF

j_call: TRBJ1-4
clone_size: .
v_call: TRBV7-9
d_call: .
cdr3_nt: TGTGCCAGCAGCTTAGCGAAGGGAGGAGGAGGTGGAGAAAAACTGTTTTTT
cdr3_aa: CASSLAKGGGGGEKLFF

j_call: TRBJ1-2
clone_size: many
v_call: TRBV6-5
d_call: TRBD1
cdr3_nt: TGTGCCAGCAGTTACAAAAGGGACAGGCAAGCTAACTATGGCTACACCTTC
cdr3_aa: CASSYKRDRQANYGYTF

j_call: TRBJ1-1
clone_size: few
v_call: TRBV18
d_call: .
cdr3_nt: TGTGCCAGCTCGCCTACGGCGACAGTGAACACTGAAGCTTTCTTT
cdr3_aa: CASSPTATVNTEAFF

j_call: TRBJ2-2
clone_size: many
v_call: TRBV5-5
d_call: .
cdr3_nt: TGTGCCAGCAGCTCCCGGGTCCTCAACACCGGGGAGCTGTTTTTT
cdr3_aa: CASSSRVLNTGELFF

j_call: TRBJ1-6
clone_size: .
v_call: TRBV4-1
d_call: .
cdr3_nt: TGCGCCAGCAGCCAAGAGTCAGGATCAGGATCACCCCTCCACTTT
cdr3_aa: CASSQESGSGSPLHF

j_call: TRBJ1-2
clone_size: few
v_call: TRBV6-5
d_call: .
cdr3_nt: TGTGCCAGCCTCCCCCCGGGCGGCGGTGGCTACACCTTC
cdr3_aa: CASLPPGGGGYTF

j_call: TRBJ2-7
clone_size: .
v_call: TRBV3-1
d_call: .
cdr3_nt: TGTGCCAGCAGCCAAGGATCCCCGTATGAGTCCTACGAGCAGTACTTC
cdr3_aa: CASSQGSPYESYEQYF

j_call: TRBJ2-3
clone_size: few
v_call: TRBV5-1
d_call: .
cdr3_nt: TGCGCCAGCAGCCCAACCTTTGGGGGAGGAGCAGATACGCAGTATTTT
cdr3_aa: CASSPTFGGGADTQYF